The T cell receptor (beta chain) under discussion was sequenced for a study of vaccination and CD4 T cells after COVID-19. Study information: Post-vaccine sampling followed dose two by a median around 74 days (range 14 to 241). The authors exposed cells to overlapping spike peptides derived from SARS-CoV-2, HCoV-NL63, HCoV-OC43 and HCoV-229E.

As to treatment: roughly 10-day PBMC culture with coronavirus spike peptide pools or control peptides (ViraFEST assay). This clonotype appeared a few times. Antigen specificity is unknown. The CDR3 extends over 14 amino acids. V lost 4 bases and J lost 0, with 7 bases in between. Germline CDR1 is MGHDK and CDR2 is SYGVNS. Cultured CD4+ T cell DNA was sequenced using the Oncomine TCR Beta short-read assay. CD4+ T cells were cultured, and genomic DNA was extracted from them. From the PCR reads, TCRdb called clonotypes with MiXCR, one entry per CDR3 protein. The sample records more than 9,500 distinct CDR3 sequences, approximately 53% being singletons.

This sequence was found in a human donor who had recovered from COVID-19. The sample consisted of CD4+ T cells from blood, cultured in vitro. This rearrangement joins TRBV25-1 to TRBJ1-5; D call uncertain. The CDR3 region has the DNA TGTGCCAGCAGTGCGACCGTTAGCAATCAGCCCCAGCATTTT. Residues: CASSATVSNQPQHF. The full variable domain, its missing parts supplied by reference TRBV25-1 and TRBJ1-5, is EADIYQTPRYLVIGTGKKITLECSQTMGHDKMYWYQQDPGMELHLIHYSYGVNSTEKGDLSSESTVSRIRTEHFPLTLESARPSHTSQYLCASSATVSNQPQHFGDGTRLSIL.